Given below is one T cell receptor (beta chain) in context. Its antigen has not been determined. Base quality data are lacking; no much larger clone is found one base away. The source of the sample is a study of OX40 agonist ivuxolimab in advanced cancers. The study in broad terms: Ivuxolimab, which targeted the costimulatory receptor OX40 (CD134), was an agonistic, fully human IgG2 monoclonal antibody. The paper describes the monotherapy dose-escalation part (N ≈ 51 patients) of the phase I trial of ivuxolimab. Intravenous ivuxolimab was administered to patients every 2 weeks at six dose levels: 0.01, 0.1, 0.3, 1.5, 3 and 10 mg/kg. Of the approximately 54 dose-escalation patients, hepatocellular carcinoma was present in about 19, melanoma in approximately 15, renal cell carcinoma in 9 and head and neck cancer in 9. The purpose of peripheral TCRbeta sequencing was to test whether ivuxolimab changed TCR sequence diversity and led to clonal T-cell expansion. In the dose-escalation cohort, over 65% of patients were male, and the mean age was roughly 60 years, with a range of 23 to 79. Partial responses occurred in three dose-escalation patients, of whom one had hepatocellular carcinoma and two had cutaneous melanoma. Prior anti-PD-1, anti-PD-L1 or anti-CTLA-4 therapy was permitted, and checkpoint inhibitors had been received by about 37% of dose-escalation patients. General conclusions and limits of the study: At doses from 0.1 to 3.0 mg/kg, clonal expansion was seen in both CD4+ and CD8+ blood T cells between baseline and week 6. In the 0.1-3.0 mg/kg groups, partial responders had among the lowest normalized peripheral clonal expansion, particularly in CD8+ T cells. After ivuxolimab, more expanded clones were found on average in CD8+ T cells than in CD4+ T cells. Which antigens the clonally expanded peripheral T cells were specific for was not determined. Low levels of normalized T-cell clonal expansion were also shown by some nonresponding patients.

Deletion took 3 bases off V and 4 bases off J, with a span of 10 bases between the germline ends. The CDR3 goes from the cysteine to the phenylalanine over 13 residues. This entry keeps only the CDR3 DNA: 39 bases, framed from base 1. CDR1 GTSNPN and CDR2 SVGIG are derived from the germline V gene (reference sequence). Patients with a history of autoimmune disease or receiving systemic immunosuppression were excluded from the trial. Peripheral blood for TCR sequencing was collected from all dose cohorts at baseline, on cycle 4 day 1, and on cycle 7 day 1. Samples were obtained from an open-label, multicenter, first-in-human phase I dose-escalation trial of ivuxolimab. Adults with locally advanced or metastatic melanoma, renal cell, hepatocellular, or head and neck squamous cell carcinoma were enrolled in the trial. CD4+ and CD8+ T cells were sorted separately from peripheral blood before TCR sequencing.

Genomic DNA was isolated from the sorted cells so that the TCRbeta CDR3 region could be sequenced. The immunoSEQ Assay was used for sequencing of TCRbeta CDR3 regions. The clones in this table, taken by TCRdb from immuneACCESS, are in-frame only. Not every clone is retained; where verified, under half of the shortfall comes from an unresolved V gene, and the cause of the rest is unknown. Across this sample there are tens of thousands of clones, with 80% seen only once. The ten largest clones add up to 4% to 5% of the sample. The sequence is built from TRBV30 and TRBJ1-5, with a weak D call of TRBD1 (5 bases match). The sequencing used CD4+ or CD8+ T cells sorted from blood, collected in a trial of the OX40 agonist ivuxolimab. The clonotype comes from an adult with an advanced solid tumor such as melanoma, head and neck, liver or kidney cancer. The DNA sequence follows: TGTGCCTGGAGGGGGCAGGTTAATCAGCCCCAGCATTTT. It codes for CAWRGQVNQPQHF.